The T cell receptor (beta chain) under discussion was sequenced for a study of blood T cell repertoires in COVID-19. Study overall: Donors in the United States, Italy and Spain gave samples during acute or convalescent COVID-19. Nucleic acid was either cDNA or gDNA, and it came from T cells, B-cell-depleted T cells, or PBMCs.

Source study methods: The authors estimated nucleated cell counts from reference gene primer amplification. Sequenced by immunoSEQ multiplex PCR; TCRdb stores in-frame clones only, minus some. That table supplies the V and J calls and clone size; D and trimming were determined from the DNA. The sample has tens of thousands of clones; approximately 79% are singletons. Sequenced material: peripheral blood. This receptor was obtained from a man between 65 and 85 years old with acute or convalescent COVID-19.

DNA of the CDR3: TGCGCCAGCAGCCAAGGACAGAATGGCTACACCTTC. Its translation: CASSQGQNGYTF. The V call is TRBV5-1, the J call TRBJ1-2; D might be TRBD1 (6 bases). Deletions cut 4 bases from V and 6 bases from J, with 10 bases between. Germline V gene lookup returns CDR1 SGHRS and CDR2 YFSETQ. This CDR3 spans 12 amino acids.